This T cell receptor beta chain emerged from a study of OX40 agonist ivuxolimab in advanced cancers. As for the study in general: In this trial design, patients received ivuxolimab intravenously at 0.01 to 10 mg/kg every 2 weeks. Every patient in dose escalation had hepatocellular carcinoma, melanoma, renal cell or head and neck cancer.

About this clone: What it binds is unknown.

TCRdb's copy holds only in-frame clones and misses some; the assay was immunoSEQ multiplex PCR. Of fewer than 60,000 clones listed, roughly nine tenths were seen once; the top ten hold around 0.73%. Study-level results: The investigators did not determine what antigen specificity the expanded peripheral T cells had.

This CDR3 has 16 residues. Germline values: CDR1 SGHTA, CDR2 FQGNSA. Trimming took 1 base from V and 5 from J; bases not matched to a gene: 10. The V and J genes are TRBV7-2 and TRBJ2-7, with 8 bases identical to TRBD2. The input for sequencing was CD4+ or CD8+ T cells sorted from blood, taken in a trial of the OX40 agonist ivuxolimab. This sequence originates from an adult with an advanced solid tumor such as melanoma, head and neck, liver or kidney cancer. This CDR3 reads CASSLGDGRAHHEQYF. CDR3 nucleotides: TGTGCCAGCAGCTTAGGCGACGGGAGGGCTCACCACGAGCAGTACTTC. The whole variable domain, filled in from reference TRBV7-2 and TRBJ2-7, reads GAGVSQSPSNKVTEKGKDVELRCDPISGHTALYWYRQSLGQGLEFLIYFQGNSAPDKSGLPSDRFSAERTGGSVSTLTIQRTQQEDSAVYLCASSLGDGRAHHEQYFGPGTRLTVT.